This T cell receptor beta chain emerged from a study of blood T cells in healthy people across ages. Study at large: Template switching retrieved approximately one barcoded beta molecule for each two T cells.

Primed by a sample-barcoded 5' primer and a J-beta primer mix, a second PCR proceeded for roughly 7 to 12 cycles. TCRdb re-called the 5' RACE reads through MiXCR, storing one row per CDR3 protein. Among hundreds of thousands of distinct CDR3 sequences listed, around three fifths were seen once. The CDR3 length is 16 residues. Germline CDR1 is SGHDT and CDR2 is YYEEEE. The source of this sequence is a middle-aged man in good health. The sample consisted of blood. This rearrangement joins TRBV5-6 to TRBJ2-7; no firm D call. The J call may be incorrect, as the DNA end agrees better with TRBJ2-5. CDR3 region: CASSLRASVRGETQYF. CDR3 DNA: TGTGCCAGCAGCTTGAGGGCCTCCGTTCGAGGAGAGACCCAGTACTTC.